The entry below describes one T cell receptor (beta chain). As yet, its antigen is unknown. Germline loops: CDR1 SGDLS, CDR2 YYNGEE. CDR3 size: 20 residues. V shed 2 bases and J 6 bases; nucleotides not matched to a gene: 20. This sample is drawn from a study of cytomegalovirus exposure and HLA in healthy donors. Study-level background: Earlier work reported 117 million unique TCR beta sequences from about 180 million T cells.

Study-wide findings and caveats: An ancestry cluster, one associated with Asian ancestry, reportedly showed fewer N-insertions than the approximately 660-donor mean in a later analysis. Roughly 170 TCR beta chains were listed as cytomegalovirus-associated.

Researchers ran the PCR with 60 Vbeta and 13 Jbeta primers. Under the authors' procedure: Around 10 million shared chains were among 80 million or so unique TCR beta chains counted in a later analysis. Assay: immunoSEQ multiplex PCR; the TCRdb copy retains only in-frame clones and omits some. V and J calls and clone size are those listed in that table; D and trimming were worked out from the DNA. The repertoire holds tens of thousands of clones, with roughly 80% as singletons. The receptor was isolated from a woman aged 40-49 years in good health and CMV-seropositive. The sample comprised PBMCs. This chain links TRBV9 with TRBJ2-1; 10 nucleotides agree with TRBD2. The CDR3 nucleotides are TGTGCCAGCAGCGTCCGTACTGCAGCGGGGGGGCAGCAGTTTCTCAATGAGCAGTTCTTC. Its translation is CASSVRTAAGGQQFLNEQFF. Full variable domain (missing parts from reference TRBV9 and TRBJ2-1): DSGVTQTPKHLITATGQRVTLRCSPRSGDLSVYWYQQSLDQGLQFLIQYYNGEERAKGNILERFSAQQFPDLHSELNLSSLELGDSALYFCASSVRTAAGGQQFLNEQFFGPGTRLTVL.